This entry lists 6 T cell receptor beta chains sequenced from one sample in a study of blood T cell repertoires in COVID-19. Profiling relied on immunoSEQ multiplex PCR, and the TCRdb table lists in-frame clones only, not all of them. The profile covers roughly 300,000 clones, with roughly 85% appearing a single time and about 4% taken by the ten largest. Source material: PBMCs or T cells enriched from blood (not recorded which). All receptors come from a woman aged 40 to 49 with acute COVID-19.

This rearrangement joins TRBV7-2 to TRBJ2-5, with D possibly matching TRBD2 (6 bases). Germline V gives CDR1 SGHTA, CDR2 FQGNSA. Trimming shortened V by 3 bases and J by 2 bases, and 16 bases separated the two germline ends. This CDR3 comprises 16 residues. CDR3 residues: CASSLATSRGQETQYF. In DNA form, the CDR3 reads TGTGCCAGCAGCTTGGCGACTAGTCGGGGTCAAGAGACCCAGTACTTC.

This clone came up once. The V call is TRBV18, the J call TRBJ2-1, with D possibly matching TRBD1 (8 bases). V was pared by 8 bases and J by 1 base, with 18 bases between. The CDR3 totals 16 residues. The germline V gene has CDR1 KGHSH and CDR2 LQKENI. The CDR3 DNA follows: TGTGCCAGCACCCCAGAACAGGGGGGGTCCTACAATGAGCAGTTCTTC. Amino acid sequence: CASTPEQGGSYNEQFF.

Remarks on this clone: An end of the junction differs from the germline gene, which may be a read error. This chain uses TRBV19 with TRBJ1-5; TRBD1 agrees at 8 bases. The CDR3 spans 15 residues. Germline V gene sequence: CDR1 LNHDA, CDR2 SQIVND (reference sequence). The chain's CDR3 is CASRIGQGSHQPQHF. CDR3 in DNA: TGTGCCAGTAGGATAGGACAGGGCTCACACCAGCCCCAGCATTTT.

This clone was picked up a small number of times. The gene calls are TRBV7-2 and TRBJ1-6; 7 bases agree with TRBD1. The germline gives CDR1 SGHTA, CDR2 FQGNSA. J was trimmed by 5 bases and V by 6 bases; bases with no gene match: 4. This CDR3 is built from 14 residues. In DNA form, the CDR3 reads TGTGCCAGCAGTACGGGACAGAATAATTCACCCCTCCACTTT. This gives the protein CASSTGQNNSPLHF.

CDR3 sequence reads: CASSLASGGLRSSYNEQFF. The DNA of the CDR3 is TGTGCCAGCAGTTTGGCTAGCGGGGGGCTGCGGAGCTCCTACAATGAGCAGTTCTTC. This chain uses TRBV28 with TRBJ2-1; 11 bases are a match to TRBD2. The CDR3 runs to 19 residues. The trim removed 3 bases at V and 0 bases at J, leaving 10 bases unmatched. CDR1 and CDR2 (germline): MDHEN, SYDVKM.

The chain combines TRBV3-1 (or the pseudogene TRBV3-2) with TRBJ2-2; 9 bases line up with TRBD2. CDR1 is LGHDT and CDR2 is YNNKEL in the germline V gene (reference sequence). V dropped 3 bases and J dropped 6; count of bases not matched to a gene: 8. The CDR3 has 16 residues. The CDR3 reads CASSHGASGVSGELFF. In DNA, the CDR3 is TGTGCCAGCAGCCATGGGGCTAGCGGGGTTTCCGGGGAGCTGTTTTTT.